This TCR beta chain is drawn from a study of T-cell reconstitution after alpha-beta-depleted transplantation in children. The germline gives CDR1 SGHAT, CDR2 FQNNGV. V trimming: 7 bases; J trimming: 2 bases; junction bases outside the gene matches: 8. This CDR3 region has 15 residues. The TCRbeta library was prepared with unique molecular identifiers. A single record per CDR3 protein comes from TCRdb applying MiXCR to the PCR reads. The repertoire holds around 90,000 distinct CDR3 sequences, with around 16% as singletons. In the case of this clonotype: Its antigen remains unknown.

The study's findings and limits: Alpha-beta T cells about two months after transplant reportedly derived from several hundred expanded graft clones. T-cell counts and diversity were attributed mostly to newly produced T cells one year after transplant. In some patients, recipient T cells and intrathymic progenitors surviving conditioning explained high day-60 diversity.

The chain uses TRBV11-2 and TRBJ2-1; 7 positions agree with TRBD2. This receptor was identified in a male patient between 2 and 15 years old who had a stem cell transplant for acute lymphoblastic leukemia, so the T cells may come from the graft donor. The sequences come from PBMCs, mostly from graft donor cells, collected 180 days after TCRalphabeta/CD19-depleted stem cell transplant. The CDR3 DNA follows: TGTGCCAGCACCCAGATGAGCGGGACCTACAATGAGCAGTTCTTC. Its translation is CASTQMSGTYNEQFF.